A single T cell receptor beta chain is shown here with its context. Its antigen is unidentified. This entry is derived from a study of cytomegalovirus exposure and HLA in healthy donors. Study-wide results and limits: Common viral pathogens were later found to be apparently linked to several of the most significant clusters.

The CDR3 consists of 14 residues. Germline V gene data show CDR1 as SGHRS and CDR2 as YFSETQ. The V gene end was trimmed by 4 bases and the J gene end by 9 bases; junction bases not matched to a gene: 5. A multiplex PCR was run with 60 Vbeta primers and 13 Jbeta primers. Generated by immunoSEQ multiplex PCR, the TCRdb table keeps only in-frame clones and is missing some. The sample includes roughly 160,000 clones, approximately 77% seen only once; the top ten take around 2.3%. Sequencing used PBMCs. This chain joins TRBV5-1 and TRBJ2-1, with 12 bases identical to TRBD1. The clonotype was recovered from a man aged 45-65 years in good health and CMV-seropositive. The CDR3 DNA reads as TGCGCCAGCAGCAGGGACAGGGGGCGGGGTGAGCAGTTCTTC. As protein: CASSRDRGRGEQFF.